The 14 T cell receptor beta chains given below trace back to one sample, sequenced in a study of cytomegalovirus exposure and HLA in healthy donors. A multiplex PCR was run with 60 Vbeta primers and 13 Jbeta primers. The protocol was immunoSEQ multiplex PCR, while the TCRdb copy is restricted to in-frame clones and leaves out a portion. The sample lists around 94,000 clones, 83% occurring once. The sample taken for sequencing was PBMCs. The source of these receptors is a middle-aged man in good health and CMV-seronegative.

The V gene is TRBV9, the J gene TRBJ1-2; 9 bases map to TRBD1. The V gene's germline CDR1 is SGDLS and CDR2 YYNGEE. Losses at the gene ends were 2 bases for V and 1 base for J; bases not matched to a gene: 6. The length of the CDR3 is 16 residues. CDR3 bases: TGTGCCAGCAGCGTCGGGACAGGGACCCGTAACTATGGCTACACCTTC. Translating it yields CASSVGTGTRNYGYTF.

The V gene is TRBV7-2, the J gene TRBJ2-7, with D possibly TRBD2 on 5 matching bases. V lost 5 bases to trimming and J lost 3 bases, with 14 bases between them. This CDR3 has 14 amino acids. Germline-derived CDR1 and CDR2 are SGHTA and FQGNSA. The CDR3 loop reads CASSPQTGNYEQYF. DNA of the CDR3: TGTGCCAGCAGCCCGCAAACCGGGAACTACGAGCAGTACTTC.

The genes are TRBV7-2 and TRBJ2-1, with 9 bases aligning to TRBD1. The CDR3 runs 15 residues. Per germline, CDR1 SGHTA and CDR2 FQGNSA. The V segment lost 2 bases and the J segment 4 bases; nucleotides outside the gene matches: 3. The CDR3 DNA is TGTGCCAGCAGCTTAACAGGGGGCTATTACAATGAGCAGTTCTTC. Translation gives CASSLTGGYYNEQFF.

This sequence joins TRBV5-4 and TRBJ2-1, with 11 nucleotides matching TRBD2. V was clipped by 4 bases and J by 0 bases; unmatched bases: 15. CDR1 is SGHNT and CDR2 is YYREEE in the germline V gene (reference sequence). The CDR3 length is 20 residues. The CDR3 is CASSGGGLAGGSPSYNEQFF. CDR3 coding DNA: TGTGCCAGCAGCGGGGGTGGCCTAGCGGGGGGCTCCCCCTCCTACAATGAGCAGTTCTTC.

The chain uses TRBV27 and TRBJ2-3; D might be TRBD2 (6 bases). Deletions cut 5 bases from V and 1 base from J, with 13 bases between. The germline CDR1 and CDR2 sequences are MNHEY and SMNVEV (reference sequence). This CDR3 has 15 residues. The CDR3 sequence is CASSIRGLGTDTQYF. The CDR3 bases are TGTGCCAGCAGTATCCGGGGGTTAGGCACAGATACGCAGTATTTT.

This clone has only a few counts. The V gene is TRBV18, the J gene TRBJ1-4; D ambiguous. The germline CDR1 and CDR2 sequences are KGHSH and LQKENI. V lost 3 bases and J 2 bases, leaving 10 bases between the germline ends. The CDR3 is 15 amino acids. The CDR3 DNA reads TGTGCCAGCTCACCGAGCCCTGTGACTAATGAAAAACTGTTTTTT. Translating it yields CASSPSPVTNEKLFF.

The V and J genes are TRBV7-2 and TRBJ2-5; perhaps TRBD2 as D (6 bases). CDR1 SGHTA and CDR2 FQGNSA come from the germline V gene. This CDR3 has 14 residues. Trimming shortened V by 2 bases and J by 2 bases, and 9 bases separated the two germline ends. CDR3 nucleotide sequence: TGTGCCAGCAGCTTAATGGGGGGTCAAGAGACCCAGTACTTC. Its translation: CASSLMGGQETQYF. The entire variable domain, with the rest obtained from reference TRBV7-2 and TRBJ2-5, is as follows: GAGVSQSPSNKVTEKGKDVELRCDPISGHTALYWYRQSLGQGLEFLIYFQGNSAPDKSGLPSDRFSAERTGGSVSTLTIQRTQQEDSAVYLCASSLMGGQETQYFGPGTRLLVL.

The chain combines TRBV30 with TRBJ1-1; 9 bases fit TRBD1. The CDR3 covers 14 residues. Trimming at V came to 4 bases and at J to 4 bases, leaving 7 bases not matched to a gene. Looked up from germline, CDR1 is GTSNPN and CDR2 is SVGIG (reference sequence). CDR3 coding DNA: TGTGCCTGGATCCGGGACAGGGCGATCACTGAAGCTTTCTTT. It encodes CAWIRDRAITEAFF.

The chain is built from TRBV4-2 and TRBJ2-3; D unresolved. The germline V gene has CDR1 LGHNA and CDR2 YNFKEQ. The V end lost 3 bases, the J end lost 4 bases, and 2 bases lay between the germline ends. The CDR3 is 11 residues long. The CDR3 region has the DNA TGTGCCAGCAGCCACTCAGATACGCAGTATTTT. It codes for CASSHSDTQYF.

This clone was seen more than once but under ten times. This sequence joins TRBV9 and TRBJ2-1; D might be TRBD1 (5 bases). The CDR3 loop spans 12 amino acids. The germline gives CDR1 SGDLS, CDR2 YYNGEE. With 4 bases removed from V and 9 bases from J, the gap between germline ends came to 11 bases. This CDR3 reads CASSSRTLEQFF. CDR3 DNA sequence: TGTGCCAGCAGCTCACGGACACTTGAGCAGTTCTTC.

This clone was picked up a small number of times. The chain couples TRBV7-9 to TRBJ2-7; D gene ambiguous. Looked up from germline, CDR1 is SEHNR and CDR2 is FQNEAQ (reference sequence). Between the trimmed V and J ends, which lost 2 bases and 3 bases, there was a span of 2 bases. This CDR3 has 11 residues. CDR3 coding DNA: TGTGCCAGCAGCTTATACTACGAGCAGTACTTC. Amino acid sequence: CASSLYYEQYF.

The chain has TRBV2 and TRBJ2-1; a possible D gene is TRBD1 (6 bases). Germline CDR1 is SNHLY and CDR2 is FYNNEI. CDR3 size: 11 residues. CDR3 sequence reads: CSGQRYNEQFF. CDR3 coding DNA: TGTTCTGGACAGAGGTACAATGAGCAGTTCTTC. The variable domain in full, with the rest retrieved from reference TRBV2 and TRBJ2-1, is EPEVTQTPSHQVTQMGQEVILRCVPISNHLYFYWYRQILGQKVEFLVSFYNNEISEKSEIFDDQFSVERPDGSNFTLKIRSTKLEDSAMYFCSGQRYNEQFFGPGTRLTVL.

The table lists this clone with a count of one. The chain employs TRBV4-1 and TRBJ1-1, with D perhaps TRBD1 (5 bases). From germline, CDR1 is MGHRA and CDR2 YSYEKL. Trimming stripped 1 base from V and 0 bases from J, with 15 bases between. This CDR3 is 17 amino acids long. CDR3 amino acids: CASSQVRVGGVNTEAFF. As DNA, the CDR3 is TGCGCCAGCAGCCAAGTCCGGGTCGGGGGGGTGAACACTGAAGCTTTCTTT.

This clone has just one count. V is TRBV29-1 and J is TRBJ1-3; D possibly corresponds to TRBD1 (5 bases). The CDR3 has 14 amino acids. Trimming shortened V by 4 bases and J by 1 base, and 11 bases separated the two germline ends. Germline lookup yields CDR1 SQVTM and CDR2 ANQGSEA. CDR3 sequence (DNA): TGCAGCGTTGGCTCAGGGAATTCTGGAAACACCATATATTTT. Its protein product is CSVGSGNSGNTIYF.